The rows below give T cell receptor beta chains drawn from one sample of a study of T-cell memory formation after mild COVID-19. A single record per CDR3 protein comes from TCRdb applying MiXCR to the 5' RACE reads. The sample holds some 450,000 distinct CDR3 sequences, roughly 18% seen once. The source material was PBMCs or a T cell subset sorted from them (not recorded which). Every receptor here comes from a man younger than 30 who had mild COVID-19 (a few samples of this study predate the infection). Cell type and time point are not known. The CDR3 runs from the conserved cysteine through the conserved F or W. The order of the fields is clone size, J gene, V gene, D gene, CDR3 protein, CDR3 DNA. The D gene is left open where the match is weak. Clone sizes are given selectively: once, few, many, or a class where the clone is expanded.

abundance: NA
j_gene: TRBJ1-1
v_gene: TRBV12-3/TRBV12-4
d_gene: NA
CDR3aa: CASTSTMNTEAFF
CDR3nt: TGTGCCAGCACCTCGACGATGAACACTGAAGCTTTCTTT

abundance: few
j_gene: TRBJ1-6
v_gene: TRBV7-8
d_gene: NA
CDR3aa: CASRTGGGTSYNSPLHF
CDR3nt: TGTGCCAGCAGAACGGGTGGCGGCACCTCCTATAATTCACCCCTCCACTTT

abundance: many
j_gene: TRBJ2-1
v_gene: TRBV20-1
d_gene: TRBD2
CDR3aa: CSARDLGGVYNEQFF
CDR3nt: TGCAGTGCTAGAGATTTGGGGGGGGTCTACAATGAGCAGTTCTTC

abundance: NA
j_gene: TRBJ2-2
v_gene: TRBV20-1
d_gene: NA
CDR3aa: CSAKSLASGTGELFF
CDR3nt: TGCAGTGCTAAAAGTCTAGCGAGCGGCACCGGGGAGCTGTTTTTT

abundance: NA
j_gene: TRBJ1-6
v_gene: TRBV4-1
d_gene: TRBD1
CDR3aa: CASSQGQGEVDSPLHF
CDR3nt: TGCGCCAGCAGCCAAGGACAGGGGGAGGTTGATTCACCCCTCCACTTT

abundance: few
j_gene: TRBJ1-2
v_gene: TRBV10-3
d_gene: NA
CDR3aa: CAISHTEFNYGYTF
CDR3nt: TGTGCCATCAGCCACACGGAGTTTAACTATGGCTACACCTTC

abundance: few
j_gene: TRBJ2-5
v_gene: TRBV12-3/TRBV12-4
d_gene: TRBD2
CDR3aa: CASGVRGSQETQYF
CDR3nt: TGTGCCAGCGGGGTGCGGGGGTCTCAAGAGACCCAGTACTTC

abundance: NA
j_gene: TRBJ2-3
v_gene: TRBV11-2
d_gene: NA
CDR3aa: CASSSRGASADTQYF
CDR3nt: TGTGCCAGCAGCTCGAGAGGGGCTAGCGCAGATACGCAGTATTTT

abundance: few
j_gene: TRBJ2-5
v_gene: TRBV20-1
d_gene: NA
CDR3aa: CSASPGAETQYF
CDR3nt: TGCAGTGCTAGCCCCGGGGCGGAGACCCAGTACTTC

abundance: few
j_gene: TRBJ1-3
v_gene: TRBV21-1
d_gene: NA
CDR3aa: CASSKERAGLRSGNTIYF
CDR3nt: TGTGCCAGCAGCAAAGAAAGAGCAGGACTCCGCTCTGGAAACACCATATATTTT

abundance: NA
j_gene: TRBJ1-1
v_gene: TRBV20-1
d_gene: TRBD1
CDR3aa: CSARGLGQGAMNTEAFF
CDR3nt: TGCAGTGCTAGAGGCCTCGGACAGGGGGCTATGAACACTGAAGCTTTCTTT